The clone carrying this TCR beta chain was counted once. Its antigen is not identified. The source of the sample is a study of Ad26.COV2.S vaccination and SARS-CoV-2 variants. In the study overall: By the intramuscular route, Ad26.COV2.S was given once, or twice 56 days apart.

Germline CDR1 LNHDA, CDR2 SQIVND (reference sequence). V lost 4 bases, J lost 4 bases, and 6 bases stayed unmatched. The CDR3 runs 16 residues. Study results and limitations: Substantial response breadth was reportedly seen for spike-specific CD8+ and CD4+ T cells after vaccination.

Assay used: immunoSEQ multiplex PCR; TCRdb lists only in-frame clones, some missing. The table lists about 420,000 clones, approximately 90% of them singletons, with about 3.5% in the top ten. Treatment described: some 20 received Ad26.COV2.S at low or high dose, single or two shots; about 5 received placebo; per-sample allocation not given. All samples were drawn on day 63, counting from the first vaccine or placebo injection. Expression of Wuhan-strain SARS-CoV-2 spike came from the Ad26 vector that formed the vaccine. This clonotype was obtained from a person aged 18-60 years who received the Ad26.COV2.S COVID-19 vaccine or a placebo. This chain connects TRBV19 to TRBJ2-1, with 11 bases matching TRBD2. This specimen was peripheral blood, taken in a trial of Ad26.COV2.S vaccine versus placebo. The CDR3 DNA reads as TGTGCCAGTAGTAGCGCTAGCGGGGGGTCTTACAATGAGCAGTTCTTC. Residues: CASSSASGGSYNEQFF.